This T cell receptor (beta chain) originates from a study of molecular identifiers for immune sequencing clone quantification. As for the study in general: Replicates split RNA from approximately 20,000 or 100,000 naive CD8 cells five ways, and the researchers sequenced four portions. General study results and limits: Over 98% of CMV-specific effector molecules, but under 1% of naive ones, were in clones above 20 copies.

MiXCR, run by TCRdb on the PCR reads, gives a single entry per CDR3 protein. The sample holds about 640,000 distinct CDR3 sequences, just under 20% seen once. This clonotype has a count of ten or more. The antigen remains unidentified. V gave up 0 bases and J gave up 0 bases, with 9 bases separating them. This CDR3 has 15 residues. From germline, CDR1 is MNHEY and CDR2 SMNVEV (reference sequence). This sequence originates from a human donor in good health. Some libraries in this study had Jurkat cell RNA spiked in. The V gene is TRBV27, the J gene TRBJ2-7; D may correspond to TRBD1 or TRBD2 (5 bases each). Sequenced input: naive CD8+ T cells from blood, with Jurkat cell RNA spiked in. Indicated subset: FACS-sorted CD8+CD4-CCR7+CD45RA+ naive T cells. The CDR3 protein is CASSLSRGVSYEQYF. The DNA for the CDR3 is TGTGCCAGCAGTTTATCGCGAGGGGTCTCCTACGAGCAGTACTTC.